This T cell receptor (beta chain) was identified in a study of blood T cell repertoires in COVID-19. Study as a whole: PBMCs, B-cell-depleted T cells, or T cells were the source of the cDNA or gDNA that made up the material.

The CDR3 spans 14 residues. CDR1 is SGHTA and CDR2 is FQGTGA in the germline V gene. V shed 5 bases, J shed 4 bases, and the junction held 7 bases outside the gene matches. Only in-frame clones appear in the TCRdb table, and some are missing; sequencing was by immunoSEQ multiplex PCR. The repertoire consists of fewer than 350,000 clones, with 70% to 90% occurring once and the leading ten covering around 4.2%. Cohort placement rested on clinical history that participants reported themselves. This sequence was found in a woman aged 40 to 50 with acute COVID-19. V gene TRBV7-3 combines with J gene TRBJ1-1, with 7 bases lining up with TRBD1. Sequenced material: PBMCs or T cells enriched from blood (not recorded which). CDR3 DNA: TGTGCCAGCAGCCCCAGACAGGGAAGCACTGAAGCTTTCTTT. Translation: CASSPRQGSTEAFF.